Each of the 11 T cell receptor beta chains below was sequenced from the same sample in a study of T cells in Graves' hyperthyroidism and ophthalmopathy. The source material, RNA transcripts, was used to amplify TCR beta CDR3 regions. The HTBI primer set was used in a first-round RT-PCR of the TCR CDR3. TCRdb re-analysed the multiplex PCR reads in MiXCR, keeping a single row per CDR3 protein. Among 700,000 or so distinct CDR3 sequences listed, around 17% were seen once. Specimen: blood. The receptors come from a man younger than 35 with Graves' hyperthyroidism.

This clonotype showed up many times. The chain couples TRBV12-3 or TRBV12-4 to TRBJ2-7; D remains ambiguous. V lost 4 bases and J lost 3, with 13 bases in between. The CDR3 has 14 amino acids. CDR3 loop: CASSSTAYNYEQYF. CDR3 DNA sequence: TGTGCCAGCAGTTCTACAGCCTATAACTACGAGCAGTACTTC.

This clonotype was seen repeatedly, ten times or more. The V gene is TRBV24-1, the J gene TRBJ1-5; tentatively, D is TRBD1 (5 bases). The germline gives CDR1 KGHDR, CDR2 SFDVKD. V was clipped by 4 bases and J by 4 bases, with 10 bases between them. The CDR3 is 14 amino acids. The CDR3 DNA reads TGTGCCACCAGTGAGCCAGGGAGAAATCAGCCCCAGCATTTT. This gives the protein CATSEPGRNQPQHF.

This clonotype was observed at least ten times. The genes are TRBV24-1 and TRBJ2-7, with D tentatively TRBD1 (6 bases). The CDR3 consists of 13 residues. The V end lost 3 bases, the J end lost 1 base, and 6 bases lay between the germline ends. Germline values: CDR1 KGHDR, CDR2 SFDVKD. CDR3 in DNA: TGTGCCACCAGTGATACAGGGTCCTACGAGCAGTACTTC. Its protein product is CATSDTGSYEQYF.

At least ten counts were recorded for this clonotype. The chain links TRBV20-1 to TRBJ1-1; D perhaps matches TRBD1 (5 bases). CDR3 length: 12 residues. Germline V CDR1 and CDR2: DFQATT, SNEGSKA (reference sequence). V was trimmed by 3 bases and J by 7 bases, leaving 12 bases between them. Here the CDR3 DNA reads TGCAGTGCTAGCTGGGGAGACAGTGAAGCTTTCTTT. Its translation is CSASWGDSEAFF.

V and J are TRBV3-1 and TRBJ2-4, with a tentative D call TRBD2 (7 bases). The CDR3 is 19 residues long. Germline loops: CDR1 LGHDT, CDR2 YNNKEL (reference sequence). Trimming left V 0 bases short and J 2 bases short, with 20 bases between. The CDR3 bases are TGTGCCAGCAGCCAAGAAGGCCCTGGGGGGGGCCTATCCAAAAACATTCAGTACTTC. Translation gives CASSQEGPGGGLSKNIQYF.

This chain connects TRBV11-3 to TRBJ2-1; TRBD2 aligns across 12 bases. The CDR3 extends over 17 amino acids. J gave up 2 bases and V 5 bases, and 7 bases lay outside the gene matches. Germline-derived CDR1 and CDR2 are SGHNT and YENEEA. CDR3 protein: CASSPTTSGGPYNEQFF. The CDR3 DNA follows: TGTGCCAGCAGCCCGACGACTAGCGGGGGCCCCTACAATGAGCAGTTCTTC.

This clonotype was seen repeatedly, ten times or more. The rearrangement links TRBV29-1 to TRBJ1-3; D is ambiguous. The CDR3 sequence is 14 residues long. V lost 3 bases and J lost 4, with 13 bases in between. Germline CDR1 is SQVTM and CDR2 is ANQGSEA. CDR3 in amino acids: CSVDGGSSGNTIYF. As DNA, the CDR3 is TGCAGCGTTGATGGTGGAAGCTCCGGAAACACCATATATTTT.

Only a few counts were recorded for this clonotype. CDR3 protein: CAISRTIRGDTQYF. The CDR3 DNA follows: TGTGCCATCAGTAGGACCATCAGGGGTGATACGCAGTATTTT. V usage is TRBV10-3 and J usage is TRBJ2-3, with D perhaps matching TRBD1 (6 bases). The V end was cut by 5 bases, the J end by 6 bases, with 15 bases between. Per germline, CDR1 ENHRY and CDR2 SYGVKD. The CDR3 spans 14 residues.

Only a few counts were recorded for this clonotype. The gene calls are TRBV29-1 and TRBJ2-5, with D unclear. The length of the CDR3 is 11 residues. Germline CDR1 is SQVTM and CDR2 is ANQGSEA. V was clipped by 4 bases and J by 7 bases, with 10 bases between them. CDR3 loop: CSVGPGLTQYF. The CDR3 DNA reads TGCAGCGTTGGGCCCGGCCTGACCCAGTACTTC. The entire variable domain, with the rest obtained from reference TRBV29-1 and TRBJ2-5, is as follows: SAVISQKPSRDICQRGTSLTIQCQVDSQVTMMFWYRQQPGQSLTLIATANQGSEATYESGFVIDKFPISRPNLTFSTLTVSNMSPEDSSIYLCSVGPGLTQYFGPGTRLLVL.

The sample holds many counts of this clonotype. The chain couples TRBV7-9 to TRBJ1-1; TRBD1 agrees at 8 bases. The germline V gene has CDR1 SEHNR and CDR2 FQNEAQ (reference sequence). This CDR3 has 15 residues. J gave up 4 bases and V 5 bases, and 9 bases lay outside the gene matches. The CDR3 spells CASSPRGRGFTEAFF. The CDR3, as DNA: TGTGCCAGCAGCCCCAGGGGGCGAGGGTTCACTGAAGCTTTCTTT. Together with reference TRBV7-9 and TRBJ1-1, the CDR3 gives the full variable domain: DTGVSQNPRHKITKRGQNVTFRCDPISEHNRLYWYRQTLGQGPEFLTYFQNEAQLEKSRLLSDRFSAERPKGSFSTLEIQRTEQGDSAMYLCASSPRGRGFTEAFFGQGTRLTVV.

This clonotype was counted ten times or more. V and J are TRBV28 and TRBJ2-2, with TRBD1 matching over 7 bases. From germline, CDR1 is MDHEN and CDR2 SYDVKM. This CDR3 contains 14 residues. The V gene end was trimmed by 10 bases and the J gene end by 5 bases; junction bases not matched to a gene: 10. CDR3 region: CATLGTVTTGELFF. The CDR3 DNA reads TGTGCCACCTTGGGGACAGTGACAACCGGGGAGCTGTTTTTT.